This T cell receptor beta chain was sequenced during a study of post-analysis software for immune sequencing data. Study-wide background: Relapsing-remitting, secondary progressive and progressive-relapsing forms made up the multiple sclerosis disease courses.

Study-wide results and limits: Controls' normalized Chao1 diversity significantly exceeded that of multiple sclerosis patients. When patients were compared with controls, about 5 TRBV segments were more frequent, TRBV5-6, TRBV5-1 and TRBV20-1 among them. Samples from a shared batch, those prepared together, strongly co-clustered by F measure.

This clonotype was seen a handful of times. The antigen is undetermined. Each TCR beta cDNA library carried unique molecular identifiers. Each batch of roughly 0.95 to 10 million T cells produced around 460,000 cDNA molecules. One entry per CDR3 protein, called by TCRdb with MiXCR from the PCR reads. Altogether around 500,000 distinct CDR3 sequences are present, 34% being singletons, with the ten largest covering around 5.9%. V dropped 3 bases and J dropped 4; count of bases not matched to a gene: 6. The V gene's germline CDR1 is LGHDT and CDR2 YNNKEL (reference sequence). The CDR3 extends over 15 amino acids.

The chain combines TRBV3-1 with TRBJ1-1, with 9 positions matching TRBD1. The sequencing sample was made of blood. This clonotype originated in a girl aged 2-17 years with multiple sclerosis. CDR3 nucleotide sequence: TGTGCCAGCAGCCAGCCCACAGGGGGCATCACTGAAGCTTTCTTT. It is translated as CASSQPTGGITEAFF.